This TCR beta chain stems from a study of OX40 agonist ivuxolimab in advanced cancers. Clones were sequenced by immunoSEQ multiplex PCR, and TCRdb holds only the in-frame ones, with some missing. Of 13,000 or so clones listed, over 75% are singletons. There are 12 residues in the CDR3. The germline V and J ends were trimmed by 5 bases and 7 bases, with 11 bases remaining between them. CDR1 is MDHEN, CDR2 SYDVKM, per germline. The clonotype was recovered from an adult with an advanced solid tumor such as melanoma, head and neck, liver or kidney cancer. The gene calls are TRBV28 and TRBJ1-1; D unresolved. The material was CD4+ or CD8+ T cells sorted from blood, obtained in a trial of the OX40 agonist ivuxolimab. The CDR3 loop reads CASSLTLGEAFF. CDR3 sequence (DNA): TGTGCCAGCAGTCTTACCCTGGGTGAAGCTTTCTTT.